The clone carrying this T cell receptor beta chain has only a few counts. The target antigen is unknown. Germline V lookup: CDR1 MNHEY, CDR2 SVGAGI. CDR3 length: 15 residues. V gave up 2 bases and J gave up 7 bases; unmatched junction bases: 2. Only in-frame clones appear in the TCRdb table, and some are missing; sequencing was by immunoSEQ multiplex PCR. The data hold about 1 million clones, with around 76% observed a single time. This sample was included in a study of shared clonotypes between healthy human individuals. Study-wide results and caveats: Lower generation probabilities were found for non-shared clonotypes than for those shared by all four donors.

The source material was memory CD4+ T cells sorted from blood. Sample subset: CD45RA-negative fraction. This clonotype originated in a man aged 18 to 30 in good health. V usage is TRBV6-5 and J usage is TRBJ1-6; 10 positions match TRBD1. This CDR3 is CASSYGDRGNSPLHF. As DNA, the CDR3 is TGTGCCAGCAGTTACGGGGACAGGGGCAATTCACCCCTCCACTTT.